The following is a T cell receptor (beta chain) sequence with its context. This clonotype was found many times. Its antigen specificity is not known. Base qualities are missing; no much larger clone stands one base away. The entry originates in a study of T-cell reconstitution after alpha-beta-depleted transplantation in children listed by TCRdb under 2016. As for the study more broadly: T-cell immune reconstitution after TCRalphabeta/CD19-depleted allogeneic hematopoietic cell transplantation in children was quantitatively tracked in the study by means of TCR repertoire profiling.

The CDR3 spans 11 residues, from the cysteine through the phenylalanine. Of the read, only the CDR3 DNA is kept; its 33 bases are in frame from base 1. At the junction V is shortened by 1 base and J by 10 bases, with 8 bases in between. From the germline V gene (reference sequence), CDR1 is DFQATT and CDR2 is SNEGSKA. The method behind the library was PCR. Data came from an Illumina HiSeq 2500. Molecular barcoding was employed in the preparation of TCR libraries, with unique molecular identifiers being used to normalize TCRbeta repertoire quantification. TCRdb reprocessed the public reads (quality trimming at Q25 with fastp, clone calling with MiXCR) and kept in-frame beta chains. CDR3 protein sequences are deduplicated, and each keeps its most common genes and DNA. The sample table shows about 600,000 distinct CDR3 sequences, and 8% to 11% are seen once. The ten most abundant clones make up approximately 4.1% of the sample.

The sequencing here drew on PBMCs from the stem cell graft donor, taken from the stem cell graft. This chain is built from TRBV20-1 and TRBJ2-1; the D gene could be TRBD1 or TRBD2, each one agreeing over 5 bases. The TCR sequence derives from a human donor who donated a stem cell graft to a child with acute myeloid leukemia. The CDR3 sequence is CSARGRGEQFF. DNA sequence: TGCAGTGCTAGAGGCCGGGGCGAGCAGTTCTTC.